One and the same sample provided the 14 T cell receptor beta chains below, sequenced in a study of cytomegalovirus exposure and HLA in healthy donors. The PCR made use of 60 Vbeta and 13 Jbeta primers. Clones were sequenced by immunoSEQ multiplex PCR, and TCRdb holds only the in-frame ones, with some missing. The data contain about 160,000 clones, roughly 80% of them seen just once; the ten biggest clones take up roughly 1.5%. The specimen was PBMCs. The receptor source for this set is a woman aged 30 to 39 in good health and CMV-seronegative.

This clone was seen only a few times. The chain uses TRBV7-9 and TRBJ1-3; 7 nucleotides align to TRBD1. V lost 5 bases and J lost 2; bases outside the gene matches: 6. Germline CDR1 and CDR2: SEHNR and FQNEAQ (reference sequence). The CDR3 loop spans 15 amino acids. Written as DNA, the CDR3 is TGTGCCAGCAGCCTGGCGGGGACAGCTGGAAACACCATATATTTT. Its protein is CASSLAGTAGNTIYF.

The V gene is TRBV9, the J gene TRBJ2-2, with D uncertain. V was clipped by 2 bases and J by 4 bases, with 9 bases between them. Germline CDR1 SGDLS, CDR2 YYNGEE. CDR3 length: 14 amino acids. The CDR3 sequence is CASSVRSVTGELFF. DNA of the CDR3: TGTGCCAGCAGCGTGCGATCGGTCACCGGGGAGCTGTTTTTT.

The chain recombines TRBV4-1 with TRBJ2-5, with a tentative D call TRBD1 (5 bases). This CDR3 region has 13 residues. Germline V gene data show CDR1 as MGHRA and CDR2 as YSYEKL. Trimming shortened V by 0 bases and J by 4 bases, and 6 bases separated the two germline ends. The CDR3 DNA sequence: TGCGCCAGCAGCCAAGATAGGGGAGAGACCCAGTACTTC. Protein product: CASSQDRGETQYF.

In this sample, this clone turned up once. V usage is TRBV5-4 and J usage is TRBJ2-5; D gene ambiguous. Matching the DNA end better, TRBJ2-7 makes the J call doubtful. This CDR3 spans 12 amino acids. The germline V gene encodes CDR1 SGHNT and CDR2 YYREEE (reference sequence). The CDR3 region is CASSLGGYEQYF. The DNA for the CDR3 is TGTGCCAGCAGCTTGGGCGGATACGAGCAGTACTTC.

The CDR3 DNA sequence: TGTGCCTGGAACGGGGACATCCCCTACGAGCAGTACTTC. Residues: CAWNGDIPYEQYF. This rearrangement joins TRBV30 to TRBJ2-7; D may be TRBD1 (6 bases). V lost 4 bases to trimming and J lost 2 bases, with 12 bases between them. CDR3 length equals 13 residues. The germline gives CDR1 GTSNPN, CDR2 SVGIG (reference sequence).

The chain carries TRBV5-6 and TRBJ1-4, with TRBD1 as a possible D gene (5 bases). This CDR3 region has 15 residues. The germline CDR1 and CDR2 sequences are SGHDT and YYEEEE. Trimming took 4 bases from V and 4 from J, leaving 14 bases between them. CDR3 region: CASSESGWGNEKLFF. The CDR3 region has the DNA TGTGCCAGCAGCGAGTCAGGGTGGGGTAATGAAAAACTGTTTTTT.

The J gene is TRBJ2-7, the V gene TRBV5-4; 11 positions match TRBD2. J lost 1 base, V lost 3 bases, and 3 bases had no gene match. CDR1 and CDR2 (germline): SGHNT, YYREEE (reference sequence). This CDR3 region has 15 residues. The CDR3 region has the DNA TGTGCCAGCAGCTGGGGGACTAGCGGATCCTACGAGCAGTACTTC. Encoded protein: CASSWGTSGSYEQYF.

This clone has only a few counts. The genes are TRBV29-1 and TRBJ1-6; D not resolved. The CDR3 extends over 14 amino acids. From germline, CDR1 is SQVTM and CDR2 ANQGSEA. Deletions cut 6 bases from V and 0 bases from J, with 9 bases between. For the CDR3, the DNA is TGCAGCGTCCCGGAGACCTCCTATAATTCACCCCTCCACTTT. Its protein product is CSVPETSYNSPLHF.

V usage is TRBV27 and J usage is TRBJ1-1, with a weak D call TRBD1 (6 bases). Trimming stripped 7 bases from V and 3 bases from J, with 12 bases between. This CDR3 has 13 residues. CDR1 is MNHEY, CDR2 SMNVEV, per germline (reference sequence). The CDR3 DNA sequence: TGTGCCAGCAAAGTGGACAGAGACACTGAAGCTTTCTTT. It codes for CASKVDRDTEAFF.

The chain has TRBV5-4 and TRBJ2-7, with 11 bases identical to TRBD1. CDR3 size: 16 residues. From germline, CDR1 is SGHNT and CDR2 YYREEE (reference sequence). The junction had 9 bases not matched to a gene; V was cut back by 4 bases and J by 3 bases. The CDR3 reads CASSPSPGQGVYEQYF. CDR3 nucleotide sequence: TGTGCCAGCAGCCCGAGTCCGGGACAGGGGGTCTACGAGCAGTACTTC.

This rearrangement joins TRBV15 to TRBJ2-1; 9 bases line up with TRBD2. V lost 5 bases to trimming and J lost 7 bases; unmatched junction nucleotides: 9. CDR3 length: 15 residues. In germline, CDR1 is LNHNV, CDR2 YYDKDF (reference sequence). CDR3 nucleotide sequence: TGTGCCACCAGCGGCAAGCGGGGGGATGGGAATGAGCAGTTCTTC. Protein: CATSGKRGDGNEQFF.

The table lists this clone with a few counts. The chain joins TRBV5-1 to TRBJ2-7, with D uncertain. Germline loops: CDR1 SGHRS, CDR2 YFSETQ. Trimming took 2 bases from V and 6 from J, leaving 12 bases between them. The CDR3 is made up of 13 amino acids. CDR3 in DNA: TGCGCCAGCAGCTTCGGAGAGCCCCCCGAGCAGTACTTC. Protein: CASSFGEPPEQYF.

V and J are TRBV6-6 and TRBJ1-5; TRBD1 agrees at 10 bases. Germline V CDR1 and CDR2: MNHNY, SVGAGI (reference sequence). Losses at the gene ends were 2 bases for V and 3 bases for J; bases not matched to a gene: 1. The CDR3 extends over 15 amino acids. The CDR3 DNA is TGTGCCAGCAGTTACGGGACAGGGGCCAATCAGCCCCAGCATTTT. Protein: CASSYGTGANQPQHF.

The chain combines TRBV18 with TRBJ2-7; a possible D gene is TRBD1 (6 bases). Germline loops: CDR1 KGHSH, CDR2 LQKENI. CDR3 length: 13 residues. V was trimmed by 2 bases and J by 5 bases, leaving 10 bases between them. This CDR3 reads CASSPGQQDEQYF. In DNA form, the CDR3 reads TGTGCCAGCTCACCAGGACAGCAAGACGAGCAGTACTTC.